This T cell receptor (beta chain) appears in the sequencing data of a study of beta chain features in type 1 diabetes. Study-wide findings and caveats: PCR might show a preference for shorter templates, equally across patients and controls. Moderate yet significant TCRB CDR3 shortening was seen in Type 1 diabetes patients in all four CD4+ subsets.

CDR3 length: 14 amino acids. Germline V gene data show CDR1 as MNHNY and CDR2 as SVGAGI (reference sequence). V gave up 1 base and J gave up 3 bases, with 10 bases separating them. Worth noting for this clone: What it binds is not known.

The sequenced template was cDNA made from the entire isolated RNA. Here immunoSEQ multiplex PCR was the method, and the copy in TCRdb shows in-frame clones only, minus some. The sample includes roughly 400,000 clones, around 10% of them seen just once. The chain joins TRBV6-6 to TRBJ2-7; no reliable D call. This clonotype was obtained from a man under 40 with type 1 diabetes. Sequenced: central memory CD4+ T cells from blood. CDR3 nucleotides: TGTGCCAGCAGTTACTGGGAAGATAACTACGAGCAGTACTTC. Its translation: CASSYWEDNYEQYF.